This paragraph covers one T cell receptor (beta chain) sequence. This sample is drawn from a study of blood T cell repertoires in COVID-19. Across the study: Samples representing acute and convalescent COVID-19 were sourced from the United States, Italy and Spain. T cells, B-cell-depleted T cells, or PBMCs provided the cDNA or gDNA that served as material.

With 1 base clipped from V and 2 bases from J, the junction kept 4 bases outside the gene matches. This CDR3 has 16 residues. The germline CDR1 and CDR2 sequences are ENHRY and SYGVKD. In the authors' methods: Amplifying reference gene primers gave estimates of nucleated cell counts. Sequencing used immunoSEQ multiplex PCR; TCRdb keeps in-frame clones, though not all of them. Clone size and the V and J calls come from that table; the DNA yielded D and trimming. The sample records about 94,000 clones, around nine tenths being singletons. The chain carries TRBV10-3 and TRBJ2-3, with 9 nucleotides matching TRBD2. The sample comprised peripheral blood. This clonotype originated in a woman older than 75 with acute or convalescent COVID-19. The CDR3 protein is CAISEWSSGNTDTQYF. CDR3 coding DNA: TGTGCCATCAGTGAGTGGTCTAGCGGGAACACAGATACGCAGTATTTT.